This T cell receptor beta chain was profiled in a study of shared clonotypes between healthy human individuals. The germline V gene encodes CDR1 SEHNR and CDR2 FQNEAQ (reference sequence). With 8 bases removed from V and 5 bases from J, the gap between germline ends came to 15 bases. This CDR3 has 13 amino acids. The assay was immunoSEQ multiplex PCR, and TCRdb's table has in-frame clones only and misses some. The data contain hundreds of thousands of clones, around three quarters of them seen just once; the ten biggest clones take up 1.5% to 2%. The sequence was obtained from a woman in her 30s in good health. This chain joins TRBV7-9 and TRBJ1-2; possible D gene TRBD1, 6 bases. The source material was memory CD4+ T cells sorted from blood. Subset reported: CD45RA-negative fraction. The CDR3 DNA reads TGTGCCAGCGGCGGGGGCGATCCATATGGCTACACCTTC. As protein: CASGGGDPYGYTF.